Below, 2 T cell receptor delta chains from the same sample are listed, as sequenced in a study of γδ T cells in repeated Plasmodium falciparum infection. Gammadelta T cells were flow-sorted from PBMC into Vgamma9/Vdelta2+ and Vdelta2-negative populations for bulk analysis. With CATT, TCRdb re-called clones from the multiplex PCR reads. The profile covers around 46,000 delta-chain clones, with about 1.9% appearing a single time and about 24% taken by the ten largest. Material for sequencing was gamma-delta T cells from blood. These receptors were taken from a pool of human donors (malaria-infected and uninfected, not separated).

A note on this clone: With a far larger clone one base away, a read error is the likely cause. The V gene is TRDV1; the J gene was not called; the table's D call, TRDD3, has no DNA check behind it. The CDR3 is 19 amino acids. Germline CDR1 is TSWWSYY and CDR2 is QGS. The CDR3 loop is CALGELGYWGIPGNDKLIF. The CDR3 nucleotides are TGTGCTCTTGGGGAACTTGGCTACTGGGGGATACCAGGGAACGATAAACTCATCTTC.

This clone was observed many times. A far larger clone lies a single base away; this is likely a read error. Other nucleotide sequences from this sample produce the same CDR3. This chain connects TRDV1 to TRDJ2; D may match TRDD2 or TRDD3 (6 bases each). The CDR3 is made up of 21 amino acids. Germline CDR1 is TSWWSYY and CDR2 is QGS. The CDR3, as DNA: TGTGCTCTCGGGGGTCGACTCCTACTGTTTGGGGGGCCGAAGGTGACAGCACAACTCTTCTTT. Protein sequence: CALGGRLLLFGGPKVTAQLFF.